This T cell receptor (beta chain) appears in the sequencing data of a study of persistence of HIV-infected CD4 T cells. Overall study: Donors were ART-treated; their CMV- and Gag-responding CD4+ T cells were isolated.

An overlapping HIV-1 Gag peptide pool stimulated these cells at 0.75 to 1 ug/peptide/mL. CD40L-negative CD69-negative CD45RO-high memory CD4+ T cells were sorted as populations depleted of antigen-responding cells. Stimulated PBMCs had first been depleted of CD8+ T cells. An approximately 17-hour stimulation of CD8-depleted PBMCs used anti-CD28/CD49d costimulation, CD40-blocking antibody and enfuvirtide. Note on this clone: Antigen specificity is unknown.

This was the immunoSEQ version 4 assay in survey mode. Genomic DNA was diluted to roughly 9.4 ng/uL, up to 1 ug per sample. Clones were read by immunoSEQ multiplex PCR, and TCRdb kept only the in-frame ones, dropping some. The sample gives about 40,000 clones, 75% to 80% of which show up once; 14% is in the top ten. V lost 0 bases, J lost 0 bases, and 19 bases stayed unmatched. The germline CDR1 and CDR2 sequences are GTSNPN and SVGIG (reference sequence). There are 22 residues in the CDR3. The material sequenced was CD4+ T cells sorted from PBMCs after roughly 20-hour stimulation, taken from a patient who received antiretroviral therapy. This receptor was obtained from an adult man with HIV who was CMV-seropositive. The V call is TRBV30, the J call TRBJ2-7; TRBD2 matches 14 bases. CDR3 nucleotide sequence: TGTGCCTGGAGTGTGTTGGGCATCAGGGAGGGGACTAGCGGGGGCAGCTCCTACGAGCAGTACTTC. Translated: CAWSVLGIREGTSGGSSYEQYF.